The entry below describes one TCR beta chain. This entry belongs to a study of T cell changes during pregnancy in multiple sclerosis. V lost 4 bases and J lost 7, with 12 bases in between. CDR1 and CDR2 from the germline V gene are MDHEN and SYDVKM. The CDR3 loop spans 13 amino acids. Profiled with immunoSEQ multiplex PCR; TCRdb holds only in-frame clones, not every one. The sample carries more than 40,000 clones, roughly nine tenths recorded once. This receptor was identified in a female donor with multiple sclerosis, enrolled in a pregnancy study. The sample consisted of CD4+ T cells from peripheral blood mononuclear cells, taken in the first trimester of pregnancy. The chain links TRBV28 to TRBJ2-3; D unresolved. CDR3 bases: TGTGCCAGCAGTTCGGAGTGGCCAAATACGCAGTATTTT. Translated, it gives CASSSEWPNTQYF.